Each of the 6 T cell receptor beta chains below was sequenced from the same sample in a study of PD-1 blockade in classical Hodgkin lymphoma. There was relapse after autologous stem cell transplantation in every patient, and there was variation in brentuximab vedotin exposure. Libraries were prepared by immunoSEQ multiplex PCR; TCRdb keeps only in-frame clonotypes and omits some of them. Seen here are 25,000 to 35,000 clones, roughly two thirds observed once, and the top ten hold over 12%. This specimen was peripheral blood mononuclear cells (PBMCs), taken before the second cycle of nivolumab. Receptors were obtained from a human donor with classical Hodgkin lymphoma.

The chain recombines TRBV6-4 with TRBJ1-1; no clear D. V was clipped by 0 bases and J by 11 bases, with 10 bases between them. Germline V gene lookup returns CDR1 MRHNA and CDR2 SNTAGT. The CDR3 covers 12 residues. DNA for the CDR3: TGTGCCAGCAGTGACTCGTTGGGGTACGCTTTCTTT. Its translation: CASSDSLGYAFF.

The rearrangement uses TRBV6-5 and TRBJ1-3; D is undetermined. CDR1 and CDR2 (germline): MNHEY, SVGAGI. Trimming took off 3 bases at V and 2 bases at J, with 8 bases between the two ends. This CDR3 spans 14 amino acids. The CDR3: CASSYGQAGNTIYF. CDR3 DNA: TGTGCCAGCAGTTATGGGCAGGCTGGAAACACCATATATTTT.

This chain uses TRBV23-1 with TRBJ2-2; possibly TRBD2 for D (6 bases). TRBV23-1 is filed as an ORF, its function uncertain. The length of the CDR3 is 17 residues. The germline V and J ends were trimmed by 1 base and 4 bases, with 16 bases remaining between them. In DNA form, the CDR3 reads TGCGCCAGCAGTCAATTGAGACGGGGGTCGGGCACCGGGGAGCTGTTTTTT. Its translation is CASSQLRRGSGTGELFF.

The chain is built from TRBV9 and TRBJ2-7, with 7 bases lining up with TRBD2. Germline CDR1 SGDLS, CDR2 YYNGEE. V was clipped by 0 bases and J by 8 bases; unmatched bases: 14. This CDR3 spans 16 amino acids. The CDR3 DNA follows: TGTGCCAGCAGCGTAGGCCCATCTGGTGGGGGGGTCCAGCAGTACTTC. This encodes CASSVGPSGGGVQQYF.

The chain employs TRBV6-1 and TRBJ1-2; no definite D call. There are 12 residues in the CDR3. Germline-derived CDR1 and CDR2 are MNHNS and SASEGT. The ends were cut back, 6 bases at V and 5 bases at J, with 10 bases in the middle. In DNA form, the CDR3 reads TGTGCCAGCAGGATGTCGGTATATGGCTACACCTTC. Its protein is CASRMSVYGYTF.

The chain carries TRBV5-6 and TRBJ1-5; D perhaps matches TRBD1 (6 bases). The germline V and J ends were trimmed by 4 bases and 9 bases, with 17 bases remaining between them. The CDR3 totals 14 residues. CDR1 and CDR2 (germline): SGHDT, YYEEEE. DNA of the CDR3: TGTGCCAGCAGCACGGGACACGGGGCTCGGCCCCAGCATTTT. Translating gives CASSTGHGARPQHF. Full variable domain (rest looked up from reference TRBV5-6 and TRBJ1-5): DAGVTQSPTHLIKTRGQQVTLRCSPKSGHDTVSWYQQALGQGPQFIFQYYEEEERQRGNFPDRFSGHQFPNYSSELNVNALLLGDSALYLCASSTGHGARPQHFGDGTRLSIL.